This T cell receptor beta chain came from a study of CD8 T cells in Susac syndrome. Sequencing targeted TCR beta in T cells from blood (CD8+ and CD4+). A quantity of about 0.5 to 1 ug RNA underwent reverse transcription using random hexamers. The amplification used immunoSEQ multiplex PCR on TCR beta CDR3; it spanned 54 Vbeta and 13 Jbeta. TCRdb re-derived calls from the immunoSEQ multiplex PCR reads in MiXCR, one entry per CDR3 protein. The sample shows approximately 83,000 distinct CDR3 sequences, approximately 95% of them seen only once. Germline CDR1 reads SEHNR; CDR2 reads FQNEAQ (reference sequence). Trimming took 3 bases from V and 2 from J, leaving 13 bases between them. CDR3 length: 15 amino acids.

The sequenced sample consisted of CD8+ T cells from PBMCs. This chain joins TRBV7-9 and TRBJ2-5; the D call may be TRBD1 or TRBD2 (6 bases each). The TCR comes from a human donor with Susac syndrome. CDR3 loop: CASSLTGAGQETQYF. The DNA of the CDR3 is TGTGCCAGCAGCTTGACGGGGGCAGGGCAAGAGACCCAGTACTTC.